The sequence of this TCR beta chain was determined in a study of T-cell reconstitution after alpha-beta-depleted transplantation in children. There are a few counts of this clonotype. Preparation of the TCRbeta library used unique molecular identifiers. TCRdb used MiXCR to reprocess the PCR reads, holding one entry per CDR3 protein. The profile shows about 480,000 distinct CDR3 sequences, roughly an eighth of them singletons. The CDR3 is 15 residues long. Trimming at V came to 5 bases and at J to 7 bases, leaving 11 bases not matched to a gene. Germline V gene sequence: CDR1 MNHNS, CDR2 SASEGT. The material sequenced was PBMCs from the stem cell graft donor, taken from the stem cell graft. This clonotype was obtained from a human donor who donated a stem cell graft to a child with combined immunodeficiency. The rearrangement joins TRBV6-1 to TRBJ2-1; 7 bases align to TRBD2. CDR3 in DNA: TGTGCCAGCAGTCCCCGGAGTGACGGGGGGAATGAGCAGTTCTTC. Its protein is CASSPRSDGGNEQFF.